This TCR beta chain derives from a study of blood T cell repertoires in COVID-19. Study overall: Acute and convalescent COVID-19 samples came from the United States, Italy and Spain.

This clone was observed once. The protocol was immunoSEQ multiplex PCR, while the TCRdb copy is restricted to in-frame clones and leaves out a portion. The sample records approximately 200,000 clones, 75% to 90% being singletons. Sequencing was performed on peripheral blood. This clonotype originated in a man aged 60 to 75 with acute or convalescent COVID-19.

The CDR3 reads CASSLTAPSYEQYF. In DNA form, the CDR3 reads TGTGCCAGCAGCTTGACAGCCCCCTCCTACGAGCAGTACTTC. The V and J genes are TRBV7-8 and TRBJ2-7, with a possible D match to TRBD1 (5 bases). The V gene lost 3 bases and the J gene lost 0 bases, with 9 bases spanning the gap. CDR1 is SGHVS, CDR2 FQNEAQ, per germline. CDR3 size: 14 residues.